This is a list of T cell receptor beta chains from one sample in a study of T cell responses to AZD1222 COVID-19 vaccine. Here immunoSEQ multiplex PCR was the method, and the copy in TCRdb shows in-frame clones only, minus some. Here the sample spans roughly 180,000 clones, 80% to 95% being singletons. The sample in question was peripheral blood, obtained 28 days after the second AZD1222 dose. Every receptor here comes from an adult who received the AZD1222 COVID-19 vaccine. Both conserved end residues are part of each CDR3. Fields, in order: V gene, clone size, J gene, D gene, CDR3 protein, CDR3 DNA. A D gene is named only where the DNA matches it firmly. Some rows mark clone size as missing; the rest say once, few, many or name a class of expanded clone.

v_call: TRBV30
clone_size: NA
j_call: TRBJ1-6
d_call: NA
cdr3_aa: CAWSVGFTGQKSLPLHF
cdr3_nt: TGTGCCTGGAGTGTAGGGTTTACAGGGCAAAAATCCTTACCCCTCCACTTT

v_call: TRBV7-3
clone_size: NA
j_call: TRBJ2-1
d_call: NA
cdr3_aa: CASSLSPANEQFF
cdr3_nt: TGTGCCAGCAGCTTAAGCCCAGCCAACGAGCAGTTCTTC

v_call: TRBV9
clone_size: NA
j_call: TRBJ1-1
d_call: NA
cdr3_aa: CASSVDPRGNTEAFF
cdr3_nt: TGTGCCAGCAGCGTAGACCCCCGGGGGAACACTGAAGCTTTCTTT

v_call: TRBV6-2/TRBV6-3
clone_size: NA
j_call: TRBJ1-5
d_call: NA
cdr3_aa: CASSYLGLSNQPQHF
cdr3_nt: TGTGCCAGCAGTTACTTAGGGCTTAGCAATCAGCCCCAGCATTTT

v_call: TRBV10-2
clone_size: NA
j_call: TRBJ2-7
d_call: NA
cdr3_aa: CASMGHEQYF
cdr3_nt: TGCGCCAGCATGGGACACGAGCAGTACTTC

v_call: TRBV11-2
clone_size: NA
j_call: TRBJ2-1
d_call: NA
cdr3_aa: CASSTRGNSQFF
cdr3_nt: TGTGCCAGCAGCACCCGAGGCAATTCGCAGTTCTTC

v_call: TRBV5-1
clone_size: NA
j_call: TRBJ2-3
d_call: TRBD1
cdr3_aa: CASSLEGQGSDTQYF
cdr3_nt: TGCGCCAGCAGCTTGGAGGGACAGGGATCAGATACGCAGTATTTT

v_call: TRBV9
clone_size: NA
j_call: TRBJ2-5
d_call: NA
cdr3_aa: CASSVVTGTERETQYF
cdr3_nt: TGTGCCAGCAGCGTAGTTACGGGGACGGAGCGGGAGACCCAGTACTTC

v_call: TRBV7-2
clone_size: NA
j_call: TRBJ1-5
d_call: NA
cdr3_aa: CASSLEGGKNQPQHF
cdr3_nt: TGTGCCAGCAGCTTAGAGGGGGGTAAGAATCAGCCCCAGCATTTT

v_call: TRBV5-4
clone_size: NA
j_call: TRBJ1-4
d_call: NA
cdr3_aa: CASRPGQSLNEKLFF
cdr3_nt: TGTGCCAGCAGGCCCGGACAGTCCCTAAATGAAAAACTGTTTTTT

v_call: TRBV5-4
clone_size: NA
j_call: TRBJ2-3
d_call: TRBD2
cdr3_aa: CASSRRAGGQSDTQYF
cdr3_nt: TGTGCCAGCAGCCGTAGAGCGGGGGGGCAATCAGATACGCAGTATTTT

v_call: TRBV6-5
clone_size: NA
j_call: TRBJ2-3
d_call: TRBD2
cdr3_aa: CASSYWSGRGTDTQYF
cdr3_nt: TGTGCCAGCAGTTACTGGAGCGGGAGGGGCACAGATACGCAGTATTTT

v_call: TRBV18
clone_size: NA
j_call: TRBJ2-3
d_call: NA
cdr3_aa: CASSVGVVGTDTQYF
cdr3_nt: TGTGCCAGCTCTGTCGGTGTAGTCGGGACAGATACGCAGTATTTT

v_call: TRBV3-1/TRBV3-2
clone_size: NA
j_call: TRBJ2-1
d_call: NA
cdr3_aa: CASNQGGNEQFF
cdr3_nt: TGTGCCAGCAACCAAGGCGGGAATGAGCAGTTCTTC

v_call: TRBV6-5
clone_size: NA
j_call: TRBJ1-5
d_call: NA
cdr3_aa: CASSLTENNQPQHF
cdr3_nt: TGTGCCAGCAGCCTTACAGAAAACAATCAGCCCCAGCATTTT

v_call: TRBV7-2
clone_size: NA
j_call: TRBJ1-5
d_call: NA
cdr3_aa: CASSPLQGGNQPQHF
cdr3_nt: TGTGCCAGCAGCCCACTACAGGGAGGTAATCAGCCCCAGCATTTT

v_call: TRBV6-5
clone_size: NA
j_call: TRBJ2-2
d_call: NA
cdr3_aa: CASTRGGAGTGELFF
cdr3_nt: TGTGCCAGCACTCGAGGGGGGGCGGGCACCGGGGAGCTGTTTTTT

v_call: TRBV19
clone_size: NA
j_call: TRBJ2-7
d_call: TRBD1
cdr3_aa: CASSIYPGQEYEQYF
cdr3_nt: TGTGCCAGTAGTATATACCCGGGACAGGAGTACGAGCAGTACTTC

v_call: TRBV5-1
clone_size: once
j_call: TRBJ2-1
d_call: NA
cdr3_aa: CASSLGVSGRSYNEQFF
cdr3_nt: TGCGCCAGCAGCTTGGGAGTGTCGGGCCGCTCCTACAATGAGCAGTTCTTC

v_call: TRBV6-5
clone_size: NA
j_call: TRBJ1-1
d_call: NA
cdr3_aa: CASSYSFKSDTEAFF
cdr3_nt: TGTGCCAGCAGTTACTCGTTCAAGTCTGACACTGAAGCTTTCTTT

v_call: TRBV6-1
clone_size: NA
j_call: TRBJ2-3
d_call: TRBD2
cdr3_aa: CASSETPSSGSKADTQYF
cdr3_nt: TGTGCCAGCAGTGAGACACCCAGTAGCGGGAGTAAAGCAGATACGCAGTATTTT

v_call: TRBV9
clone_size: NA
j_call: TRBJ2-3
d_call: TRBD2
cdr3_aa: CASSTSAVAGGNTQYF
cdr3_nt: TGTGCCAGCAGCACATCGGCGGTAGCGGGGGGAAATACGCAGTATTTT

v_call: TRBV5-6
clone_size: NA
j_call: TRBJ2-1
d_call: NA
cdr3_aa: CASSLEPRTYNEQFF
cdr3_nt: TGTGCCAGCAGCTTGGAGCCTAGAACCTACAATGAGCAGTTCTTC

v_call: TRBV24-1
clone_size: once
j_call: TRBJ2-4
d_call: NA
cdr3_aa: CATEGLAKNIQYF
cdr3_nt: TGTGCCACCGAAGGGTTAGCCAAAAACATTCAGTACTTC

v_call: TRBV19
clone_size: NA
j_call: TRBJ1-2
d_call: NA
cdr3_aa: CASRGGGEGYGYTF
cdr3_nt: TGTGCCAGTAGAGGTGGGGGCGAGGGCTATGGCTACACCTTC

v_call: TRBV30
clone_size: NA
j_call: TRBJ1-5
d_call: TRBD1
cdr3_aa: CAGRTGVNQPQHF
cdr3_nt: TGTGCCGGCCGGACAGGGGTTAATCAGCCCCAGCATTTT

v_call: TRBV7-8
clone_size: NA
j_call: TRBJ1-1
d_call: TRBD1
cdr3_aa: CASSLAGGSTGTNTEAFF
cdr3_nt: TGTGCCAGCAGCTTAGCGGGGGGGTCGACAGGGACGAACACTGAAGCTTTCTTT

v_call: TRBV21-1
clone_size: NA
j_call: TRBJ1-5
d_call: NA
cdr3_aa: CASSSRKGNQPQHF
cdr3_nt: TGTGCCAGCAGCTCCCGGAAGGGAAATCAGCCCCAGCATTTT